This T cell receptor beta chain stems from a study of radiation and T cells in renal cell carcinoma. Study-wide points: Top tumor clonotypes rose in blood 2 weeks post-radiation, then contracted.

The time point is: blood 4 weeks post-SBRT, at nephrectomy. Treatment defined: 15 Gy SBRT to primary tumor, nephrectomy 4 weeks later. Nephrectomy followed 15 Gy stereotactic body radiation by 4 weeks. Blood was sampled at baseline, 2 weeks and 4 weeks after SBRT. Clear cell pathology was present in this patient's renal cell carcinoma. In germline, CDR1 is SGHTA, CDR2 FQGNSA. With 5 bases clipped from V and 6 bases from J, the junction kept 9 bases outside the gene matches. The CDR3 covers 17 residues. Concerning this clone itself: Its specificity is unknown.

Data came from immunoSEQ multiplex PCR; TCRdb stores just in-frame clones and leaves some out. This table has just under 150,000 clones, 65% to 90% appearing once. The sequencing here drew on blood, taken from a patient whose treatment included radiotherapy and nephrectomy. V gene TRBV7-2 combines with J gene TRBJ2-2, with 13 bases identical to TRBD2. This TCR derives from a woman between 50 and 59 years old with renal cell carcinoma. CDR3 nucleotide sequence: TGTGCCAGCAGCCCTCAACCACTAGCGGGAGGGGCCGGGGAGCTGTTTTTT. It yields the protein CASSPQPLAGGAGELFF.